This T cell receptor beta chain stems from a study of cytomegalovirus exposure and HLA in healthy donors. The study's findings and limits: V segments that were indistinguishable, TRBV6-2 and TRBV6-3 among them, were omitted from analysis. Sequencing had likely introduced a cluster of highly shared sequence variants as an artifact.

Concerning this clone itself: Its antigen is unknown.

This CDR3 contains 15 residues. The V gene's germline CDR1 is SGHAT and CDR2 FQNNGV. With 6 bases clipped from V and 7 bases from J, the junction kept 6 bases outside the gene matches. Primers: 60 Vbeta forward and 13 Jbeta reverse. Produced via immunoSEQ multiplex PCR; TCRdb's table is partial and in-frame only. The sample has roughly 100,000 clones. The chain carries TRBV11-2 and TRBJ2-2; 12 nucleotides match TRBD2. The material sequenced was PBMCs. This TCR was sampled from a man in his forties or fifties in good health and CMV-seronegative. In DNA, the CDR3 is TGTGCCAGCAGTCCGACTAGCGGGGGTATCGGGGAGCTGTTTTTT. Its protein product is CASSPTSGGIGELFF.